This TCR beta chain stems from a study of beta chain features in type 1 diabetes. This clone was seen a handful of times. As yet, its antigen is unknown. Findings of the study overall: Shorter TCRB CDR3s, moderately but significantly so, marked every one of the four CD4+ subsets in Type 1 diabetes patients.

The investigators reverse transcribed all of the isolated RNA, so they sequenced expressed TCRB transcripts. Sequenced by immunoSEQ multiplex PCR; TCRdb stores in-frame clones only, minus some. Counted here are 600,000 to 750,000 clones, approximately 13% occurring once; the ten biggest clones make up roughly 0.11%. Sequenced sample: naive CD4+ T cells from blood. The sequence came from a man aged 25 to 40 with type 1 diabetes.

CDR3 sequence (DNA): TGTGCCATCAGTGAGCCGGACCGGGGGGAAAAACTGTTTTTT. It encodes CAISEPDRGEKLFF. This rearrangement joins TRBV10-3 to TRBJ1-4; a weak D match, TRBD1 (5 bases). Germline V gene data show CDR1 as ENHRY and CDR2 as SYGVKD. Trimming removed 2 bases at V and 8 bases at J, with 12 bases between. This CDR3 is 14 amino acids long.